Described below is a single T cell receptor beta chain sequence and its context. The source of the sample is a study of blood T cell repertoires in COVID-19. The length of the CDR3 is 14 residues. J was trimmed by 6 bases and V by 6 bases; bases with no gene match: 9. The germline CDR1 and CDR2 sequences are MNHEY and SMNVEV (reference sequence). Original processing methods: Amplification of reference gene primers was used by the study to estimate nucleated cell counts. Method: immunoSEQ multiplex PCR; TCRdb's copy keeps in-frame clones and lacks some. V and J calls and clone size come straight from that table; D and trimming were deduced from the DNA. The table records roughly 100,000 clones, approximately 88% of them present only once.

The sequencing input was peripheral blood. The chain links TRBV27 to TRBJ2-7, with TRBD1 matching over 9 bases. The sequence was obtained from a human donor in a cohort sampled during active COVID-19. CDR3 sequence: CASSPGTGYREQYF. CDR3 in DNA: TGTGCCAGCAGCCCCGGGACAGGGTATCGCGAGCAGTACTTC.